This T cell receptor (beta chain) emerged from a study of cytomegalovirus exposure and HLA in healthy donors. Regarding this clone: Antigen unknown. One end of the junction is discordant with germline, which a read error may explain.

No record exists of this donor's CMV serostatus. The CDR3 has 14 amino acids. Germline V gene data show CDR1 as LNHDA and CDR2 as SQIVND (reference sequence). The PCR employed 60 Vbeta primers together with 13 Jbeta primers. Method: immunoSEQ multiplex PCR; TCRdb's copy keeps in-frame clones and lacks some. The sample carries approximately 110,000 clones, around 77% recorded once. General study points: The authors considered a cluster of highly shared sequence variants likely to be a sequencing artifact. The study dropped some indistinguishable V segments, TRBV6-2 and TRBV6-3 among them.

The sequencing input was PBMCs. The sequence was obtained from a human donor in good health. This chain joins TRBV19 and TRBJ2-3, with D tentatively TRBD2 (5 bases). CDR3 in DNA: TGTGCCAGTAGGATAGGCGGGAGCACAGATACGCAGTATTTT. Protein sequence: CASRIGGSTDTQYF. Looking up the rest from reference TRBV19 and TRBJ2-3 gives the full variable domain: DGGITQSPKYLFRKEGQNVTLSCEQNLNHDAMYWYRQDPGQGLRLIYYSQIVNDFQKGDIAEGYSVSREKKESFPLTVTSAQKNPTAFYLCASRIGGSTDTQYFGPGTRLTVL.